This TCR beta chain was sequenced for a study of monozygotic twins with inflammatory bowel disease. Per sample, reverse transcription was split into eight reactions. TCRdb derives one entry per CDR3 protein from the 5' RACE reads, leaving out DNA. The sample table sets out approximately 140,000 distinct CDR3 sequences. It was from whole blood, with no T cell sorting, that total RNA was isolated. CDR3 size: 16 residues. Germline CDR1 and CDR2: MGHRA and YSYEKL. The specimen sequenced was blood. The sequence was collected from a human donor with ulcerative colitis or Crohn's disease, or a healthy co-twin of an affected twin (not recorded which). J is TRBJ2-3 and V is TRBV4-1; absent DNA, TCRdb's TRBD2 call cannot be checked. The chain's CDR3 is CASSQGTSGRTDTQYF.